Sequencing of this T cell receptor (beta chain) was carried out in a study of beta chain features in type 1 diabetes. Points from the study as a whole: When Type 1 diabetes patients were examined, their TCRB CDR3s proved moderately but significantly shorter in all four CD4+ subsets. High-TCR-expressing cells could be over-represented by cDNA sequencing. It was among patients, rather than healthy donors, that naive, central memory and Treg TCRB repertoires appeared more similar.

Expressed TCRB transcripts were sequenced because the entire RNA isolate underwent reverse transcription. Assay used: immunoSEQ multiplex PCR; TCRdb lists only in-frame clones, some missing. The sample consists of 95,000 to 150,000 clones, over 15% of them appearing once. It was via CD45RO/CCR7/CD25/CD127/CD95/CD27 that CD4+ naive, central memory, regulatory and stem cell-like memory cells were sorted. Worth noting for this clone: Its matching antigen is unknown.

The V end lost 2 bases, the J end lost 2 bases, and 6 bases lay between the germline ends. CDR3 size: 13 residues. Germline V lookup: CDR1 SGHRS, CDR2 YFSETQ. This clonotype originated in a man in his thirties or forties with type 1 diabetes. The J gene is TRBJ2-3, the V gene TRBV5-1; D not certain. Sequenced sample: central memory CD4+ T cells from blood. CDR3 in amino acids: CASSFPDTDTQYF. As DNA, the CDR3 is TGCGCCAGCAGCTTCCCAGACACAGATACGCAGTATTTT. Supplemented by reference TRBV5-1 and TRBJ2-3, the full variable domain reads KAGVTQTPRYLIKTRGQQVTLSCSPISGHRSVSWYQQTPGQGLQFLFEYFSETQRNKGNFPGRFSGRQFSNSRSEMNVSTLELGDSALYLCASSFPDTDTQYFGPGTRLTVL.